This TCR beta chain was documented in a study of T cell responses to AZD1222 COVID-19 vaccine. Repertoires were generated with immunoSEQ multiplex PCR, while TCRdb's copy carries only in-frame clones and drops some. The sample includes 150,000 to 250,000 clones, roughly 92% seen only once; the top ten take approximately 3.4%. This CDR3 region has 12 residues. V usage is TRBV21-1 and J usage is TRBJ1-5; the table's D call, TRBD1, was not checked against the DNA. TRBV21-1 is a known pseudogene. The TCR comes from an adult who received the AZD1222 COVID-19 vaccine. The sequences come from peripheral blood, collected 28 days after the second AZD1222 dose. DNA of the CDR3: TGTGCCAGCAGCGGCCTCAACCAGCCCCAGCATTTT. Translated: CASSGLNQPQHF.